Each of the 26 T cell receptor beta chains below was sequenced from the same sample in a study of blood T cell repertoires in COVID-19. TCRdb keeps only in-frame clones here, not all; method: immunoSEQ multiplex PCR. Of about 80,000 clones detected, around 83% appear once; the ten largest clones hold about 9%. Sample: peripheral blood. The origin of the receptors is a human donor in a cohort sampled during active COVID-19.

The rearrangement joins TRBV7-5 to TRBJ2-1; the table's D call of TRBD1 was not tested on the DNA. TRBV7-5 is designated a pseudogene. The CDR3 totals 16 residues. The CDR3, as DNA: TGTGTCATCCCGATAGGAGGTCAGGGGTCTTACAATGAGCAGTTCTTC. This encodes CVIPIGGQGSYNEQFF.

The table lists this clone with a few counts. The J gene is TRBJ2-7, the V gene TRBV5-4, with D tentatively TRBD2 (6 bases). The CDR3 sequence is 17 residues long. Germline V gene data show CDR1 as SGHNT and CDR2 as YYREEE (reference sequence). Trimming pared 0 bases from V and 0 bases from J, leaving 16 bases between. The CDR3 region is CASSLGRGGNPSYEQYF. CDR3 bases: TGTGCCAGCAGCTTGGGGAGGGGAGGAAATCCCTCCTACGAGCAGTACTTC.

The chain carries TRBV6-1 and TRBJ1-4; D remains ambiguous. Deletions cut 3 bases from V and 8 bases from J, with 13 bases between. CDR1 is MNHNS, CDR2 SASEGT, per germline. CDR3 size: 14 residues. CDR3 bases: TGTGCCAGCAGTGAGGAGCGAGTTAGCGAAAAACTGTTTTTT. Amino acid sequence: CASSEERVSEKLFF.

This clone was seen once. This chain links TRBV19 with TRBJ2-7, with 12 bases identical to TRBD2. The CDR3 loop spans 13 amino acids. V dropped 4 bases and J dropped 6; count of bases not matched to a gene: 1. Germline CDR1 reads LNHDA; CDR2 reads SQIVND (reference sequence). The CDR3 DNA sequence: TGTGCCAGTAGTACTAGCGGGAGGGGCGAGCAGTACTTC. Translated, it gives CASSTSGRGEQYF.

This clone appeared a few times. V and J are TRBV19 and TRBJ2-2, with a tentative D call TRBD1 (5 bases). This CDR3 is built from 15 residues. Looked up from germline, CDR1 is LNHDA and CDR2 is SQIVND (reference sequence). V dropped 4 bases and J dropped 6 bases, with 15 bases sitting between them. The CDR3 bases are TGTGCCAGTAGTACAGGGATTAAGGGCGCCGGGGAGCTGTTTTTT. Translating gives CASSTGIKGAGELFF.

The chain joins TRBV11-2 to TRBJ2-3; D call uncertain. The germline CDR1 and CDR2 sequences are SGHAT and FQNNGV. Trimming pared 5 bases from V and 2 bases from J, leaving 5 bases between. The CDR3 is made up of 12 amino acids. For the CDR3, the DNA is TGTGCCAGCAGCCCCGTCACAGATACGCAGTATTTT. Translating gives CASSPVTDTQYF.

The J gene is TRBJ1-6, the V gene TRBV7-9, with no clear D. Germline loops: CDR1 SEHNR, CDR2 FQNEAQ (reference sequence). Trimming took off 5 bases at V and 9 bases at J, with 17 bases between the two ends. The CDR3 is made up of 15 amino acids. CDR3 DNA sequence: TGTGCCAGCAGCCGATCCGACGGGTTGAGTTCACCCCTCCACTTT. It encodes CASSRSDGLSSPLHF.

The chain employs TRBV6-5 and TRBJ1-2; 7 bases align to TRBD1. The CDR3 is 14 amino acids. With V trimmed by 8 bases and J by 8 bases, 14 bases remained unmatched. Germline-derived CDR1 and CDR2 are MNHEY and SVGAGI. CDR3 DNA: TGTGCCAGCCACACGACAACAGGGGCTGGAGGCTACACCTTC. It specifies CASHTTTGAGGYTF.

This clone came up once. The genes are TRBV5-1 and TRBJ2-5, with 7 bases identical to TRBD2. With V trimmed by 0 bases and J by 3 bases, 5 bases remained unmatched. Germline assignment: CDR1 SGHRS and CDR2 YFSETQ. This CDR3 spans 15 amino acids. CDR3 sequence reads: CASSLAALAEETQYF. The CDR3 nucleotides read TGCGCCAGCAGCTTGGCCGCGCTAGCGGAAGAGACCCAGTACTTC.

The chain employs TRBV5-6 and TRBJ1-2, with 10 bases fitting TRBD1. With V trimmed by 4 bases and J by 2 bases, 14 bases remained unmatched. Looked up from germline, CDR1 is SGHDT and CDR2 is YYEEEE. CDR3 length: 18 residues. CDR3 amino acids: CASSPGGGQGWRNYGYTF. The DNA of the CDR3 is TGTGCCAGCAGCCCCGGGGGGGGACAGGGGTGGCGAAACTATGGCTACACCTTC.

This clone occurred once. The CDR3 reads CASVAYSLNQPQHF. DNA of the CDR3: TGTGCCAGCGTGGCCTACAGTCTCAATCAGCCCCAGCATTTT. The chain employs TRBV6-5 and TRBJ1-5; D gene ambiguous. CDR3 length: 14 amino acids. The germline V gene encodes CDR1 MNHEY and CDR2 SVGAGI. Trimming left V 8 bases short and J 3 bases short, with 14 bases between.

This chain connects TRBV28 to TRBJ2-3, with 10 bases aligning to TRBD1. The CDR3 is made up of 17 amino acids. J gave up 2 bases and V 4 bases, and 9 bases lay outside the gene matches. CDR1 MDHEN and CDR2 SYDVKM come from the germline V gene. This CDR3 is CASSSLGTGVHTDTQYF. CDR3 coding DNA: TGTGCCAGCAGTTCCCTAGGGACAGGGGTCCACACAGATACGCAGTATTTT. The variable domain in full, completed from reference TRBV28 and TRBJ2-3, reads DVKVTQSSRYLVKRTGEKVFLECVQDMDHENMFWYRQDPGLGLRLIYFSYDVKMKEKGDIPEGYSVSREKKERFSLILESASTNQTSMYLCASSSLGTGVHTDTQYFGPGTRLTVL.

Only a few counts were recorded for this clone. The same CDR3 is also encoded by other DNA sequences in this sample. J is TRBJ1-2 and V is TRBV6-6; 7 nucleotides align to TRBD1. After removal of 0 bases from V and 7 bases from J, the junction contained 5 bases not matched to a gene. The CDR3 extends over 14 amino acids. From germline, CDR1 is MNHNY and CDR2 SVGAGI (reference sequence). In DNA, the CDR3 is TGTGCCAGCAGTTACTCGGGCCAGGGGGGTGGCTACACCTTC. Amino acid sequence: CASSYSGQGGGYTF.

The chain recombines TRBV5-1 with TRBJ2-5; possibly TRBD2 for D (6 bases). Trimming took off 3 bases at V and 2 bases at J, with 11 bases between the two ends. The germline CDR1 and CDR2 sequences are SGHRS and YFSETQ. The CDR3 length is 14 residues. Here the CDR3 DNA reads TGCGCCAGCAGCTCGCCCGGGACTCAAGAGACCCAGTACTTC. Amino acid sequence: CASSSPGTQETQYF.

This clone came up once. The rearrangement joins TRBV30 to TRBJ1-1; D gene ambiguous. The germline V and J ends were trimmed by 2 bases and 2 bases, with 9 bases remaining between them. The CDR3 is made up of 13 amino acids. CDR1 and CDR2 (germline): GTSNPN, SVGIG (reference sequence). In DNA, the CDR3 is TGTGCCTGGAGTCAGGAGGTCAACACTGAAGCTTTCTTT. It specifies CAWSQEVNTEAFF.

The CDR3 DNA reads TGTGCCAGCAGCCAAGGTTCAGGGCGCTACGAGCAGTACTTC. It translates to CASSQGSGRYEQYF. V usage is TRBV3-1 (or the pseudogene TRBV3-2) and J usage is TRBJ2-7, with a possible D match to TRBD1 (5 bases). Germline V gene data show CDR1 as LGHDT and CDR2 as YNNKEL (reference sequence). The CDR3 extends over 14 amino acids. The V and J ends lost 1 base and 3 bases respectively, with 10 bases between them.

The chain joins TRBV3-1 (or the pseudogene TRBV3-2) to TRBJ1-6, with 10 bases fitting TRBD1. J was trimmed by 9 bases and V by 3 bases; bases with no gene match: 2. CDR3 length: 14 residues. From germline, CDR1 is LGHDT and CDR2 YNNKEL (reference sequence). The CDR3 loop reads CASSQGQGSSPLHF. The CDR3 nucleotides read TGTGCCAGCAGCCAGGGACAGGGGTCTTCACCCCTCCACTTT.

The chain has TRBV18 and TRBJ1-1; 8 bases line up with TRBD1. The CDR3 runs 14 residues. J gave up 6 bases and V 4 bases, and 7 bases lay outside the gene matches. Germline V CDR1 and CDR2: KGHSH, LQKENI. CDR3 protein: CASSLGQGGSEAFF. CDR3 in DNA: TGTGCCAGCTCACTAGGACAGGGAGGTTCTGAAGCTTTCTTT.

This chain uses TRBV4-2 with TRBJ2-1; TRBD2 might be the D (7 bases). V was clipped by 0 bases and J by 7 bases, with 16 bases between them. CDR1 and CDR2 (germline): LGHNA, YNFKEQ. The CDR3 has 16 amino acids. The CDR3 nucleotides are TGTGCCAGCAGCCAAGAATTGAGGGGGGGCCCGAATGAGCAGTTCTTC. This sequence encodes CASSQELRGGPNEQFF.

This clone showed up just a few times. The sample contains more than one DNA sequence encoding this CDR3. The V call is TRBV19, the J call TRBJ1-4, with D possibly TRBD1 on 5 matching bases. Looked up from germline, CDR1 is LNHDA and CDR2 is SQIVND (reference sequence). Trimming took 3 bases from V and 5 from J, leaving 10 bases between them. CDR3 length equals 14 residues. CDR3 DNA: TGTGCCAGTAGTATCGGGGGGACGAATGAAAAACTGTTTTTT. Translation: CASSIGGTNEKLFF.

The chain links TRBV6-5 to TRBJ2-7; a weak D match, TRBD2 (5 bases). The germline V gene has CDR1 MNHEY and CDR2 SVGAGI. CDR3 length equals 14 residues. The V end lost 4 bases, the J end lost 2 bases, and 12 bases lay between the germline ends. CDR3 protein: CASSSGRRAYEQYF. The CDR3 DNA is TGTGCCAGCAGTTCTGGACGGCGGGCCTACGAGCAGTACTTC.

In DNA form, the CDR3 reads TGTGCCAGCGGACGGACTAGCGGGAGGAAGGAGCAGTACTTC. It codes for CASGRTSGRKEQYF. The chain has TRBV6-5 and TRBJ2-7, with 14 bases identical to TRBD2. V trimming: 8 bases; J trimming: 7 bases; junction bases outside the gene matches: 7. The CDR3 is 14 amino acids. Germline CDR1 and CDR2: MNHEY and SVGAGI.

This chain joins TRBV11-3 and TRBJ2-2; 10 positions agree with TRBD2. With 5 bases clipped from V and 4 bases from J, the junction kept 7 bases outside the gene matches. The germline V gene has CDR1 SGHNT and CDR2 YENEEA. CDR3 size: 16 residues. The CDR3 reads CASSPAGGRGTGELFF. CDR3 sequence (DNA): TGTGCCAGCAGCCCAGCGGGGGGGCGCGGCACCGGGGAGCTGTTTTTT.

Notes on this clone: Different DNA sequences within this sample yield the same CDR3. The rearrangement joins TRBV5-1 to TRBJ2-7, with 11 bases aligning to TRBD2. The CDR3 sequence is 15 residues long. The germline CDR1 and CDR2 sequences are SGHRS and YFSETQ. V shed 4 bases and J 2 bases; nucleotides not matched to a gene: 5. This chain's CDR3 is CASSPLAGGTYEQYF. The CDR3 nucleotides read TGCGCCAGCAGCCCCCTAGCGGGAGGAACCTACGAGCAGTACTTC.

The chain is built from TRBV5-4 and TRBJ2-5, with 8 bases aligning to TRBD2. The CDR3 consists of 14 residues. V lost 4 bases, J lost 5 bases, and 7 bases stayed unmatched. The germline V gene encodes CDR1 SGHNT and CDR2 YYREEE (reference sequence). CDR3 bases: TGTGCCAGCAGCACGGGGGGGACTCGGGAGACCCAGTACTTC. This translates into CASSTGGTRETQYF.

The rearrangement joins TRBV19 to TRBJ1-5; perhaps TRBD1 as D (5 bases). The CDR3 loop spans 17 amino acids. V was pared by 3 bases and J by 3 bases, with 18 bases between. Looked up from germline, CDR1 is LNHDA and CDR2 is SQIVND (reference sequence). The CDR3 DNA is TGTGCCAGTAGTATCTTCTCCCAAGGGGTCTTCAATCAGCCCCAGCATTTT. It specifies CASSIFSQGVFNQPQHF.